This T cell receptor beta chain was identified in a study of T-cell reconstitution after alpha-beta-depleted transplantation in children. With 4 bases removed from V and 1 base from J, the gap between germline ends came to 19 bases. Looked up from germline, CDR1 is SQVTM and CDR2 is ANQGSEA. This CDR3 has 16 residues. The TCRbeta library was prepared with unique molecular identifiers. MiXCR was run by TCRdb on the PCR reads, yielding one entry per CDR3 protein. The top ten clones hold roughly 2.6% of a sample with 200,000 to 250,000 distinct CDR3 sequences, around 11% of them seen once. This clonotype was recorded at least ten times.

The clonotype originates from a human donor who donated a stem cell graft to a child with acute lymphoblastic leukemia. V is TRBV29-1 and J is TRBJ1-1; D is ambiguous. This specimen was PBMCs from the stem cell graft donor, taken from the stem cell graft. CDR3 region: CSVGSGAGRGNTEAFF. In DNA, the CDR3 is TGCAGCGTTGGATCGGGAGCGGGGAGAGGGAACACTGAAGCTTTCTTT.